The sequence of this T cell receptor (beta chain) was determined in a study of T cells in narcolepsy. The wider study: Healthy controls were enrolled alongside patients with narcolepsy type 1 or type 2.

Sequenced by immunoSEQ multiplex PCR; TCRdb stores in-frame clones only, minus some. This table has under 35,000 clones, 70% to 80% appearing once. This CDR3 is 13 amino acids long. The germline V gene has CDR1 MNHEY and CDR2 SMNVEV (reference sequence). Losses at the gene ends were 7 bases for V and 5 bases for J; bases not matched to a gene: 5. Note on this clone: Its antigen is as yet unknown.

Study-wide findings and caveats: In some patient and control memory CD4+ samples, autoreactive clones were absent. HCRT-specific and TRIB2-specific autoreactive clonotypes appeared among same-patient CSF and blood CD4+ clonotypes. Blood of same and different patients, but not healthy controls, reportedly held recurring autoreactive clonotypes.

This chain links TRBV27 with TRBJ1-1; 9 nucleotides agree with TRBD1. This clonotype originated in a human donor with narcolepsy. Sequencing used CD45RA- memory CD4+ T cells from PBMCs. The CDR3 DNA sequence: TGTGCCAGCACGGACAGGGGAAAAACTGAAGCTTTCTTT. Translated, it gives CASTDRGKTEAFF.